Listed here are 27 T cell receptor beta chains from one sample, sequenced in a study of molecular identifiers for immune sequencing clone quantification. MiXCR, applied by TCRdb to the PCR reads, yields one record per CDR3 protein. This sample yields approximately 500,000 distinct CDR3 sequences, of which under 30% are seen a single time; around 0.76% belongs to the top ten. Sequencing input: naive CD8+ T cells from blood, with Jurkat cell RNA spiked in. Stated subset: FACS-sorted CD8+CD4-CCR7+CD45RA+ naive T cells. All receptors come from a human donor in good health. Some libraries in this study had Jurkat cell RNA spiked in.

This clonotype was detected only a few times. The V call is TRBV12-3 or TRBV12-4, the J call TRBJ1-2, with unresolved D. The CDR3 has 15 amino acids. V was cut by 3 bases and J by 1 base, with 12 bases left in between. CDR3 in DNA: TGTGCCAGCAGTTTTTATGTCAGCAGTAACTATGGCTACACCTTC. It yields the protein CASSFYVSSNYGYTF.

The gene calls are TRBV18 and TRBJ2-3; D may correspond to TRBD1 or TRBD2 (5 bases each). CDR1 is KGHSH and CDR2 is LQKENI in the germline V gene. The CDR3 consists of 15 residues. Trimming cost V 2 bases and J 5 bases, with 14 bases left between them. The CDR3 spells CASSPGHQGVDTQYF. The CDR3 DNA is TGTGCCAGCTCACCAGGCCATCAGGGAGTAGATACGCAGTATTTT.

This clonotype has just a few counts. This chain uses TRBV2 with TRBJ2-6; TRBD1 matches at 10 bases. The V segment lost 5 bases and the J segment 2 bases; nucleotides outside the gene matches: 9. The CDR3 runs to 18 residues. Germline V gene sequence: CDR1 SNHLY, CDR2 FYNNEI. CDR3 sequence reads: CASSTQDRGITGANVLTF. CDR3 sequence (DNA): TGTGCCAGCAGTACTCAGGACAGGGGGATCACTGGGGCCAACGTCCTGACTTTC.

CDR3 sequence: CASSEAPSGTSYEQYF. The CDR3 region has the DNA TGTGCCAGCAGTGAAGCTCCCTCCGGGACAAGCTACGAGCAGTACTTC. J is TRBJ2-7 and V is TRBV6-1, with a possible D match to TRBD1 (6 bases). The germline V gene has CDR1 MNHNS and CDR2 SASEGT. The germline V and J ends were trimmed by 0 bases and 3 bases, with 15 bases remaining between them. The CDR3 totals 16 residues.

This clonotype was seen more than once but under ten times. This chain uses TRBV7-8 with TRBJ2-7, with D tentatively TRBD1 (5 bases). Looked up from germline, CDR1 is SGHVS and CDR2 is FQNEAQ. The CDR3 consists of 15 residues. With 1 base removed from V and 1 base from J, the gap between germline ends came to 11 bases. The CDR3 region has the DNA TGTGCCAGCAGCTTAGAGCTTACAGGTTCCTACGAGCAGTACTTC. It translates to CASSLELTGSYEQYF.

Only a few counts were recorded for this clonotype. The gene calls are TRBV10-2 and TRBJ2-7; D is unresolved. Trimming took off 2 bases at V and 2 bases at J, with 10 bases between the two ends. This CDR3 region has 14 residues. The germline CDR1 and CDR2 sequences are WSHSY and SAAADI. The CDR3 DNA reads TGCGCCAGCAGTGAGGGTCGAGCAGCCTACGAGCAGTACTTC. It translates to CASSEGRAAYEQYF.

Comment on this clonotype: Given the absence of the conserved phenylalanine or tryptophan at the CDR3 end, a read error is likely. CDR3 sequence reads: CASSTRTSLEQYL. The DNA of the CDR3 is TGTGCCAGCAGCACGAGGACTAGTTTAGAGCAGTACCTC. V is TRBV5-4 and J is TRBJ2-7, with 7 bases fitting TRBD2. V shed 4 bases and J 7 bases; nucleotides not matched to a gene: 8. The V gene's germline CDR1 is SGHNT and CDR2 YYREEE (reference sequence). This CDR3 comprises 13 residues.

This clonotype was picked up a small number of times. The chain combines TRBV9 with TRBJ2-7; tentatively, D is TRBD1 or TRBD2 (5 bases each). Germline V gives CDR1 SGDLS, CDR2 YYNGEE. With 0 bases removed from V and 6 bases from J, the gap between germline ends came to 22 bases. The CDR3 extends over 17 amino acids. The CDR3 nucleotides read TGTGCCAGCAGCGTAGCTGGGGACCCTACCCTCGGCGGCGAGCAGTACTTC. Amino acid sequence: CASSVAGDPTLGGEQYF.

The chain uses TRBV5-3 and TRBJ2-1, with D possibly matching TRBD2 (5 bases). TRBV5-3 falls under the ORF class, with uncertain function. Trimming cost V 8 bases and J 5 bases, with 23 bases left between them. This CDR3 is built from 16 residues. The CDR3 DNA is TGTGCCAGCAGCATACTAGGGTCCGCGTTGAACAATGAGCAGTTCTTC. Protein product: CASSILGSALNNEQFF.

This clonotype has at least ten counts. The chain joins TRBV5-4 to TRBJ2-7; D unclear. V lost 5 bases and J lost 6, with 12 bases in between. CDR1 is SGHNT and CDR2 is YYREEE in the germline V gene (reference sequence). CDR3 size: 12 residues. The CDR3 loop reads CASSWVGSEQYF. CDR3 sequence (DNA): TGTGCCAGCAGTTGGGTGGGGTCCGAGCAGTACTTC.

V and J are TRBV5-4 and TRBJ2-7; TRBD1 aligns across 8 bases. In germline, CDR1 is SGHNT, CDR2 YYREEE (reference sequence). The CDR3 runs to 15 residues. Unmatched junction bases numbered 7, after V lost 5 bases and J lost 0 bases. CDR3 region: CASSFGQGGSYEQYF. CDR3 nucleotide sequence: TGTGCCAGCAGTTTCGGACAGGGTGGCTCCTACGAGCAGTACTTC. Filled out from reference TRBV5-4 and TRBJ2-7, the complete variable domain reads ETGVTQSPTHLIKTRGQQVTLRCSSQSGHNTVSWYQQALGQGPQFIFQYYREEENGRGNFPPRFSGLQFPNYSSELNVNALELDDSALYLCASSFGQGGSYEQYFGPGTRLTVT.

V is TRBV29-1 and J is TRBJ2-5; D is ambiguous. Germline V lookup: CDR1 SQVTM, CDR2 ANQGSEA. V lost 4 bases, J lost 2 bases, and 8 bases lay in between. The CDR3 is 12 residues long. CDR3 protein: CSVGSPQETQYF. In nucleotides, the CDR3 is TGCAGCGTTGGCAGTCCTCAAGAGACCCAGTACTTC.

This clonotype was observed many times. The V and J genes are TRBV6-2 or TRBV6-3 and TRBJ2-7, with D possibly being TRBD1 (5 bases). CDR3 size: 13 residues. V was clipped by 4 bases and J by 3 bases, with 10 bases between them. CDR1 is MNHEY, CDR2 SVGEGT, per germline. This CDR3 is CASSSPTVYEQYF. For the CDR3, the DNA is TGTGCCAGCAGTTCCCCGACAGTCTACGAGCAGTACTTC.

Many counts were recorded for this clonotype. J is TRBJ2-7 and V is TRBV4-3; D possibly matches TRBD1 or TRBD2 (5 bases each). The CDR3 loop spans 14 amino acids. V lost 1 base and J 10 bases, leaving 17 bases between the germline ends. Germline loops: CDR1 LGHNA, CDR2 YSLEER. CDR3: CASSQGRTEWGQYF. The CDR3 nucleotides are TGCGCCAGCAGCCAAGGGAGGACTGAGTGGGGCCAGTACTTC.

The rearrangement uses TRBV6-5 and TRBJ2-1; a possible D gene is TRBD2 (6 bases). Germline values: CDR1 MNHEY, CDR2 SVGAGI. V gave up 6 bases and J gave up 5 bases, with 14 bases separating them. The CDR3 covers 14 residues. CDR3 loop: CASSVREFDNEQFF. Here the CDR3 DNA reads TGTGCCAGCAGCGTTCGGGAGTTCGACAATGAGCAGTTCTTC.

This clonotype has just a few counts. V and J are TRBV5-6 and TRBJ2-3; 11 nucleotides line up with TRBD2. The germline V gene encodes CDR1 SGHDT and CDR2 YYEEEE. This CDR3 has 16 amino acids. Unmatched junction bases numbered 5, after V lost 0 bases and J lost 5 bases. In DNA, the CDR3 is TGTGCCAGCAGCTTGGGTAGCGGGAGGGCCGTAGATACGCAGTATTTT. Translation: CASSLGSGRAVDTQYF.

This clonotype was counted many times. This chain links TRBV7-9 with TRBJ2-7, with D possibly matching TRBD2 (6 bases). V lost 5 bases, J lost 0 bases, and 17 bases lay in between. The germline V gene encodes CDR1 SEHNR and CDR2 FQNEAQ (reference sequence). There are 16 residues in the CDR3. CDR3 coding DNA: TGTGCCAGCAGCCCACGTCGGGGGATTCACTCCTACGAGCAGTACTTC. Its translation is CASSPRRGIHSYEQYF.

This chain connects TRBV20-1 to TRBJ2-4; 8 bases align to TRBD2. CDR3 length equals 15 residues. Unmatched junction bases numbered 2, after V lost 0 bases and J lost 1 base. Germline CDR1 is DFQATT and CDR2 is SNEGSKA (reference sequence). The CDR3 is CSARDRGRAKNIQYF. For the CDR3, the DNA is TGCAGTGCTAGAGATCGCGGGAGGGCCAAAAACATTCAGTACTTC.

About this clonotype: A much larger clone differs by one base, so this may be a read error. V is TRBV6-5 and J is TRBJ2-3, with D perhaps TRBD1 or TRBD2 (5 bases each). Germline V gene lookup returns CDR1 MNHEY and CDR2 SVGAGI. The CDR3 is made up of 16 amino acids. In DNA form, the CDR3 reads TGTGCCAGCAGTTACTCGATTGGGAGTGGAACAGGTACGCAGTATTTT. Its protein is CASSYSIGSGTGTQYF.

This clonotype was observed a handful of times. The rearrangement joins TRBV5-1 to TRBJ1-1; weak D call: TRBD1 (6 bases). V was clipped by 0 bases and J by 4 bases, with 13 bases between them. CDR1 SGHRS and CDR2 YFSETQ come from the germline V gene. CDR3 size: 15 residues. CDR3 nucleotide sequence: TGCGCCAGCAGCTTGGCCCCGGGGGCGGGCACTGAAGCTTTCTTT. Its translation: CASSLAPGAGTEAFF.

With regard to this clonotype: Its ends do not fully match the called genes, so a read error is possible. CDR3 in DNA: TGTGCCAGCTCAGGACAGGATGAAGAGCCCCAGTACTTC. This translates into CASSGQDEEPQYF. The chain employs TRBV18 and TRBJ2-5, with TRBD1 matching over 7 bases. Germline V gives CDR1 KGHSH, CDR2 LQKENI. The CDR3 has 13 residues.

There are a few counts of this clonotype. V and J are TRBV12-3 or TRBV12-4 and TRBJ2-6, with 8 bases that match TRBD1. The CDR3 has 17 residues. The J segment lost 3 bases and the V segment lost 6 bases, leaving 10 bases of the junction unmatched. The DNA of the CDR3 is TGTGCCAGCAGCCTAGGACAGGGAGGCTTTGGGGCCAACGTCCTGACTTTC. Encoded protein: CASSLGQGGFGANVLTF.

In its sample, this clonotype was seen many times. The gene calls are TRBV7-9 and TRBJ1-5; D is perhaps TRBD1 (6 bases). V was shortened by 1 base and J by 0 bases, with 13 bases between the two germline ends. Per germline, CDR1 SEHNR and CDR2 FQNEAQ (reference sequence). This CDR3 contains 17 residues. As DNA, the CDR3 is TGTGCCAGCAGCTTAGGAAGCACAGGGTATAGCAATCAGCCCCAGCATTTT. It yields the protein CASSLGSTGYSNQPQHF.

The sample holds a few counts of this clonotype. The rearrangement uses TRBV4-1 and TRBJ2-7; TRBD1 matches at 8 bases. Germline V gene lookup returns CDR1 MGHRA and CDR2 YSYEKL. Trimming removed 3 bases from V and 3 bases from J; junction bases left unmatched: 7. The CDR3 has 15 residues. The chain's CDR3 is CASSQEPTGVYEQYF. The CDR3 DNA reads as TGCGCCAGCAGCCAGGAACCGACAGGGGTCTACGAGCAGTACTTC.

This chain connects TRBV20-1 to TRBJ2-4, with a tentative D call TRBD2 (5 bases). Germline V lookup: CDR1 DFQATT, CDR2 SNEGSKA (reference sequence). The CDR3 runs to 18 residues. Trimming took off 3 bases at V and 0 bases at J, with 21 bases between the two ends. CDR3 loop: CSASPGFMAGLAKNIQYF. The CDR3 DNA reads TGCAGTGCTAGTCCGGGATTTATGGCGGGCCTAGCCAAAAACATTCAGTACTTC.

The rearrangement joins TRBV7-9 to TRBJ2-2; the D call may be TRBD1 or TRBD2 (6 bases each). The CDR3 covers 16 residues. Between the trimmed V and J ends, which lost 2 bases and 3 bases, there was a span of 13 bases. The germline CDR1 and CDR2 sequences are SEHNR and FQNEAQ (reference sequence). CDR3 nucleotides: TGTGCCAGCAGCTTATCGGAGGGGGTCTACACCGGGGAGCTGTTTTTT. Translated: CASSLSEGVYTGELFF.

The rearrangement joins TRBV14 to TRBJ2-1, with D tentatively TRBD1 (6 bases). The V gene lost 2 bases and the J gene lost 1 base, with 9 bases spanning the gap. The CDR3 length is 15 residues. Germline CDR1 and CDR2: SGHDN and FVKESK. The CDR3: CASSQQGWSYNEQFF. As DNA, the CDR3 is TGTGCCAGCAGCCAACAGGGGTGGTCCTACAATGAGCAGTTCTTC.